These 19 T cell receptor beta chains were sequenced from one sample in a study of cytomegalovirus exposure and HLA in healthy donors. The study ran its PCR with 60 Vbeta and 13 Jbeta primers. Using immunoSEQ multiplex PCR, the repertoire was profiled, and TCRdb retains in-frame clones only, with some absent. The sample shows some 120,000 clones, about three quarters of them seen only once. The sample was PBMCs. The receptors were sampled from a man under 40 in good health and CMV-seronegative.

The chain uses TRBV28 and TRBJ1-1; 8 nucleotides align to TRBD1. Germline V gene sequence: CDR1 MDHEN, CDR2 SYDVKM. V lost 4 bases and J lost 5; bases outside the gene matches: 6. This CDR3 is built from 14 residues. CDR3 sequence (DNA): TGTGCCAGCAGTTCAGGGGGCGCAAGGACTGAAGCTTTCTTT. Residues: CASSSGGARTEAFF.

The V gene is TRBV5-4, the J gene TRBJ2-7; 12 bases agree with TRBD2. V dropped 4 bases and J dropped 5; count of bases not matched to a gene: 7. The germline gives CDR1 SGHNT, CDR2 YYREEE (reference sequence). This CDR3 is built from 15 residues. The CDR3 coding sequence is TGTGCCAGCAGCCTAGCGGGAGGGCCTCTTGACGAGCAGTACTTC. Encoded protein: CASSLAGGPLDEQYF. The variable domain in full, completed from reference TRBV5-4 and TRBJ2-7, reads ETGVTQSPTHLIKTRGQQVTLRCSSQSGHNTVSWYQQALGQGPQFIFQYYREEENGRGNFPPRFSGLQFPNYSSELNVNALELDDSALYLCASSLAGGPLDEQYFGPGTRLTVT.

The chain couples TRBV10-3 to TRBJ2-3; the D is unclear. The V gene lost 7 bases and the J gene lost 4 bases, with 12 bases spanning the gap. Germline V CDR1 and CDR2: ENHRY, SYGVKD. CDR3 length: 13 residues. The CDR3 region is CAITPEAADTQYF. CDR3 in DNA: TGTGCCATCACCCCTGAGGCGGCAGATACGCAGTATTTT.

The chain is built from TRBV2 and TRBJ2-3; 10 bases map to TRBD2. CDR1 SNHLY and CDR2 FYNNEI come from the germline V gene. Trimming took 3 bases from V and 0 from J; bases not matched to a gene: 6. The CDR3 consists of 17 residues. CDR3 in DNA: TGTGCCAGCAGTGAGGTTAGCGGGGGGCCAAGCACAGATACGCAGTATTTT. This sequence encodes CASSEVSGGPSTDTQYF.

This sequence joins TRBV29-1 and TRBJ2-7; 10 bases fit TRBD1. Germline V gene lookup returns CDR1 SQVTM and CDR2 ANQGSEA. With 1 base clipped from V and 3 bases from J, the junction kept 6 bases outside the gene matches. The length of the CDR3 is 15 residues. CDR3 nucleotides: TGCAGCGTTGAAGGGCCGGGACAGGGGCTCTACGAGCAGTACTTC. Residues: CSVEGPGQGLYEQYF.

This chain links TRBV18 with TRBJ1-4; TRBD1 is a possible D gene (5 bases). Trimming stripped 2 bases from V and 4 bases from J, with 17 bases between. The CDR3 consists of 17 residues. Germline V gene lookup returns CDR1 KGHSH and CDR2 LQKENI. CDR3 sequence reads: CASSPNTGLFLNEKLFF. Here the CDR3 DNA reads TGTGCCAGCTCACCAAATACAGGTCTTTTTCTTAATGAAAAACTGTTTTTT.

J is TRBJ1-4 and V is TRBV6-5; D not resolved. CDR3 length: 12 amino acids. V was trimmed by 6 bases and J by 2 bases, leaving 4 bases between them. In germline, CDR1 is MNHEY, CDR2 SVGAGI. The CDR3 nucleotides read TGTGCCAGCAGAGAGACTAATGAAAAACTGTTTTTT. This gives the protein CASRETNEKLFF.

The sample holds one count of this clone. V is TRBV28 and J is TRBJ2-2; 7 bases fit TRBD1. V lost 6 bases to trimming and J lost 5 bases; unmatched junction nucleotides: 12. The CDR3 loop spans 16 amino acids. Germline CDR1 and CDR2: MDHEN and SYDVKM. CDR3 protein: CASSTNRGVVTGELFF. The DNA for the CDR3 is TGTGCCAGCAGCACAAACAGGGGAGTAGTTACCGGGGAGCTGTTTTTT.

This clone was observed a few times. V gene TRBV5-6 combines with J gene TRBJ1-5; 12 bases fit TRBD1. Germline CDR1 reads SGHDT; CDR2 reads YYEEEE. V trimming: 0 bases; J trimming: 0 bases; junction bases outside the gene matches: 4. The CDR3 runs to 18 residues. This chain's CDR3 is CASSLGGQGAGSNQPQHF. CDR3 nucleotide sequence: TGTGCCAGCAGCTTGGGGGGACAGGGGGCCGGTAGCAATCAGCCCCAGCATTTT.

The chain employs TRBV11-2 and TRBJ2-7; no definite D call. Germline-derived CDR1 and CDR2 are SGHAT and FQNNGV. The CDR3 covers 15 residues. Trimming took 1 base from V and 0 from J, leaving 10 bases between them. The CDR3 loop reads CASSLVRIASYEQYF. The CDR3 nucleotides are TGTGCCAGCAGCTTAGTGAGAATAGCCTCCTACGAGCAGTACTTC.

The V gene is TRBV2, the J gene TRBJ2-3; D might be TRBD2 (5 bases). Trimming took off 3 bases at V and 6 bases at J, with 16 bases between the two ends. Germline V lookup: CDR1 SNHLY, CDR2 FYNNEI. The CDR3 has 15 residues. This CDR3 reads CASSDSTGGRDTQYF. The CDR3 DNA follows: TGTGCCAGCAGTGACTCAACGGGCGGGCGGGATACGCAGTATTTT. Using reference TRBV2 and TRBJ2-3 for the parts outside the CDR3, the full variable domain is EPEVTQTPSHQVTQMGQEVILRCVPISNHLYFYWYRQILGQKVEFLVSFYNNEISEKSEIFDDQFSVERPDGSNFTLKIRSTKLEDSAMYFCASSDSTGGRDTQYFGPGTRLTVL.

The V gene is TRBV28, the J gene TRBJ2-2; no clear D gene. The germline gives CDR1 MDHEN, CDR2 SYDVKM. The CDR3 totals 13 residues. V dropped 6 bases and J dropped 7 bases, with 12 bases sitting between them. The CDR3 DNA sequence: TGTGCCAGCAGGGCCCCAAGTATCGGGGAGCTGTTTTTT. This encodes CASRAPSIGELFF.

The V and J genes are TRBV15 and TRBJ1-1; 7 bases fit TRBD1. After removal of 0 bases from V and 0 bases from J, the junction contained 7 bases not matched to a gene. Per germline, CDR1 LNHNV and CDR2 YYDKDF (reference sequence). The CDR3 totals 17 residues. CDR3 sequence: CATSREQGTDMNTEAFF. The CDR3 DNA reads as TGTGCCACCAGCAGAGAACAAGGGACAGACATGAACACTGAAGCTTTCTTT. Variable domain in full (rest from reference TRBV15 and TRBJ1-1): DAMVIQNPRYQVTQFGKPVTLSCSQTLNHNVMYWYQQKSSQAPKLLFHYYDKDFNNEADTPDNFQSRRPNTSFCFLDIRSPGLGDTAMYLCATSREQGTDMNTEAFFGQGTRLTVV.

CDR3 amino acids: CASSESRTGVYETQYF. The CDR3 DNA sequence: TGCGCCAGCAGTGAGTCCCGGACAGGGGTCTATGAGACCCAGTACTTC. The J gene is TRBJ2-5, the V gene TRBV10-1; 9 bases are a match to TRBD1. Germline-derived CDR1 and CDR2 are WNHNN and SYGVQD (reference sequence). The CDR3 has 16 amino acids. J was trimmed by 5 bases and V by 0 bases; bases with no gene match: 7.

The chain links TRBV16 to TRBJ2-7; TRBD1 matches 8 bases. V gave up 0 bases and J gave up 0 bases; unmatched junction bases: 4. The germline gives CDR1 KGHSY, CDR2 FQNENV. The CDR3 has 16 residues. CDR3 nucleotides: TGTGCCAGCAGCCAATCCTCGGGACAGGTCTCCTACGAGCAGTACTTC. The encoded protein is CASSQSSGQVSYEQYF.

This chain connects TRBV9 to TRBJ1-2; possible D gene TRBD1, 5 bases. Looked up from germline, CDR1 is SGDLS and CDR2 is YYNGEE. The CDR3 runs to 17 residues. V was clipped by 0 bases and J by 6 bases, with 21 bases between them. The CDR3: CASSVGNSGGTLNGYTF. The CDR3 DNA is TGTGCCAGCAGCGTAGGAAATTCGGGGGGGACCTTAAATGGCTACACCTTC.

V is TRBV2 and J is TRBJ1-1; no reliable D call. Germline V gene lookup returns CDR1 SNHLY and CDR2 FYNNEI. V was clipped by 11 bases and J by 6 bases, with 13 bases between them. This CDR3 has 11 amino acids. The CDR3 loop is CACLGVSEAFF. In DNA, the CDR3 is TGTGCCTGCCTCGGGGTCTCTGAAGCTTTCTTT.

This chain links TRBV28 with TRBJ1-4; D is possibly TRBD1 (6 bases). V lost 1 base to trimming and J lost 8 bases, with 17 bases between them. From germline, CDR1 is MDHEN and CDR2 SYDVKM. The CDR3 loop spans 16 amino acids. The CDR3 reads CASSLLGGQGSEKLFF. The CDR3 nucleotides read TGTGCCAGCAGTTTATTGGGCGGTCAGGGGAGCGAAAAACTGTTTTTT.

The chain is built from TRBV5-5 and TRBJ2-5; 10 nucleotides match TRBD2. The V gene end was trimmed by 2 bases and the J gene end by 0 bases; junction bases not matched to a gene: 1. CDR1 is SGHKS, CDR2 YYEKEE, per germline (reference sequence). The CDR3 covers 15 residues. The CDR3 spells CASSFSGGYQETQYF. In DNA form, the CDR3 reads TGTGCCAGCAGCTTTAGCGGGGGGTACCAAGAGACCCAGTACTTC.